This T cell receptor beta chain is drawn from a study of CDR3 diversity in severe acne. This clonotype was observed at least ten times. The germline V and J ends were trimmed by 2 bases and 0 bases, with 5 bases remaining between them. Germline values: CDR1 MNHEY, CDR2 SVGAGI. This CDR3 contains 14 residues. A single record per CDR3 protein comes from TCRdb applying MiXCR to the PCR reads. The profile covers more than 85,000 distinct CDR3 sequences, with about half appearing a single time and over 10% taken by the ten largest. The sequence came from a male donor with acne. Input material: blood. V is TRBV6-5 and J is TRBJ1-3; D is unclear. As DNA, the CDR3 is TGTGCCAGCAGTTACAGGATCTCTGGAAACACCATATATTTT. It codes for CASSYRISGNTIYF.